This T cell receptor (beta chain) was recovered during a study of response to subunit inactivated influenza vaccine. Study-level points and caveats: It was suggested by the authors that few new T cells are recruited by each seasonal influenza vaccination.

A note on this clonotype: The antigen remains unidentified.

The germline V gene encodes CDR1 MDHEN and CDR2 SYDVKM. After removal of 6 bases from V and 0 bases from J, the junction contained 16 bases not matched to a gene. The CDR3 contains 18 residues. TCRdb re-derived calls from the RT-PCR reads in MiXCR, one entry per CDR3 protein. The sample has some 500,000 distinct CDR3 sequences; about 25% are singletons. The TCR was taken from a man aged 45 to 65 who received an inactivated influenza vaccine. This specimen consisted of CD4+ T cells sorted from PBMCs, obtained 4 to 6 days after vaccination. The rearrangement links TRBV28 to TRBJ1-1, with 7 bases fitting TRBD1. The CDR3 protein is CASSTPYRGRSVNTEAFF. CDR3 bases: TGTGCCAGCAGCACACCCTACAGGGGTAGGTCTGTGAACACTGAAGCTTTCTTT.